This passage covers 8 T cell receptor beta chains from one sample sequenced in a study of shared clonotypes between healthy human individuals. Produced via immunoSEQ multiplex PCR; TCRdb's table is partial and in-frame only. This table has around 1.6 million clones, 95% to 99% appearing once. The sequenced sample was naive CD4+ T cells sorted from blood. This sample's subset: CD45RA+ positively selected. Every receptor here comes from a man aged 25 to 40 in good health.

This sequence joins TRBV7-9 and TRBJ1-2; no definite D call. The CDR3 length is 15 residues. V was shortened by 5 bases and J by 5 bases, with 18 bases between the two germline ends. In germline, CDR1 is SEHNR, CDR2 FQNEAQ (reference sequence). CDR3: CASSDSLTKAYGYTF. The CDR3 DNA follows: TGTGCCAGCAGCGATTCCCTGACAAAGGCGTATGGCTACACCTTC. Supplemented by reference TRBV7-9 and TRBJ1-2, the full variable domain reads DTGVSQNPRHKITKRGQNVTFRCDPISEHNRLYWYRQTLGQGPEFLTYFQNEAQLEKSRLLSDRFSAERPKGSFSTLEIQRTEQGDSAMYLCASSDSLTKAYGYTFGSGTRLTVV.

The chain employs TRBV14 and TRBJ2-2, with D possibly called TRBD1 or TRBD2 (6 bases each). This CDR3 spans 15 amino acids. Germline V gene lookup returns CDR1 SGHDN and CDR2 FVKESK. V gave up 6 bases and J gave up 6 bases, with 17 bases separating them. The CDR3: CASSPVGGKPGELFF. The CDR3 nucleotides are TGTGCCAGCAGTCCCGTGGGGGGCAAGCCCGGGGAGCTGTTTTTT.

The chain carries TRBV28 and TRBJ2-1, with 10 bases matching TRBD2. Germline loops: CDR1 MDHEN, CDR2 SYDVKM. Losses at the gene ends were 8 bases for V and 10 bases for J; bases not matched to a gene: 8. The CDR3 consists of 13 residues. In DNA, the CDR3 is TGTGCCAGCCGAGCTAGCGGGAGAAACGAGCAGTTCTTC. Its translation is CASRASGRNEQFF.

J is TRBJ2-7 and V is TRBV7-5. TRBV7-5 is an annotated pseudogene. This CDR3 contains 18 residues. The CDR3 loop is CVRSLGGRSYRFGYEQYF. CDR3 DNA sequence: TGTGTCAGAAGCTTAGGGGGTCGTTCGTACAGATTCGGCTACGAGCAGTACTTC.

This sequence joins TRBV5-1 and TRBJ2-7; 8 bases are shared with TRBD2. J lost 4 bases, V lost 2 bases, and 2 bases had no gene match. The germline CDR1 and CDR2 sequences are SGHRS and YFSETQ. This CDR3 comprises 13 residues. CDR3 residues: CASSLAGEYEQYF. CDR3 coding DNA: TGCGCCAGCAGCTTAGCGGGAGAATACGAGCAGTACTTC.

This chain's CDR3 is CSAGGGRFYEQYF. The CDR3 bases are TGCAGCGCGGGAGGGGGACGGTTTTACGAGCAGTACTTC. This rearrangement joins TRBV29-1 to TRBJ2-7; the match to TRBD2 covers 8 bases. This CDR3 region has 13 residues. CDR1 SQVTM and CDR2 ANQGSEA come from the germline V gene. V shed 7 bases, J shed 4 bases, and the junction held 9 bases outside the gene matches.

The chain carries TRBV28 and TRBJ2-7, with 8 nucleotides matching TRBD1. CDR3 length: 16 residues. The germline V gene has CDR1 MDHEN and CDR2 SYDVKM. V trimming: 5 bases; J trimming: 1 base; junction bases outside the gene matches: 10. The CDR3 bases are TGTGCCAGCAGTCCCCGGAGATACAGGGGGTCCTACGAGCAGTACTTC. It encodes CASSPRRYRGSYEQYF. The full variable domain, rest sourced from reference TRBV28 and TRBJ2-7, is DVKVTQSSRYLVKRTGEKVFLECVQDMDHENMFWYRQDPGLGLRLIYFSYDVKMKEKGDIPEGYSVSREKKERFSLILESASTNQTSMYLCASSPRRYRGSYEQYFGPGTRLTVT.

CDR3 protein: CASSQLARNGELFF. CDR3 sequence (DNA): TGTGCCAGCAGTCAACTAGCGAGGAACGGGGAGCTGTTTTTT. This rearrangement joins TRBV27 to TRBJ2-2; 7 bases align to TRBD2. From germline, CDR1 is MNHEY and CDR2 SMNVEV (reference sequence). The V gene end was trimmed by 5 bases and the J gene end by 7 bases; junction bases not matched to a gene: 7. The CDR3 extends over 14 amino acids.